What follows are 21 T cell receptor beta chains derived from one specimen sequenced in a study of OX40 agonist ivuxolimab in advanced cancers. Here immunoSEQ multiplex PCR was the method, and the copy in TCRdb shows in-frame clones only, minus some. The repertoire holds tens of thousands of clones, with approximately 88% as singletons. The source was CD4+ or CD8+ T cells sorted from blood, collected in a trial of the OX40 agonist ivuxolimab. The source is an adult with an advanced solid tumor such as melanoma, head and neck, liver or kidney cancer.

The rearrangement uses TRBV2 and TRBJ2-4; TRBD1 matches at 7 bases. This CDR3 spans 13 amino acids. CDR1 and CDR2 from the germline V gene are SNHLY and FYNNEI. The junction had 4 bases not matched to a gene; V was cut back by 9 bases and J by 2 bases. In DNA form, the CDR3 reads TGTGCCAGTAAGACAGGGACCAAAAACATTCAGTACTTC. It translates to CASKTGTKNIQYF.

The chain employs TRBV5-4 and TRBJ1-1; D not certain. This CDR3 is built from 13 residues. Deletions cut 0 bases from V and 5 bases from J, with 8 bases between. Germline CDR1 reads SGHNT; CDR2 reads YYREEE (reference sequence). CDR3 coding DNA: TGTGCCAGCAGCTTGGAAGGGTGGACTGAAGCTTTCTTT. As protein: CASSLEGWTEAFF. The full variable domain, rest sourced from reference TRBV5-4 and TRBJ1-1, is ETGVTQSPTHLIKTRGQQVTLRCSSQSGHNTVSWYQQALGQGPQFIFQYYREEENGRGNFPPRFSGLQFPNYSSELNVNALELDDSALYLCASSLEGWTEAFFGQGTRLTVV.

This clone occurred a few times. The gene calls are TRBV2 and TRBJ1-6; 7 bases align to TRBD1. The germline CDR1 and CDR2 sequences are SNHLY and FYNNEI. CDR3 length equals 16 residues. V trimming: 5 bases; J trimming: 0 bases; junction bases outside the gene matches: 4. In DNA form, the CDR3 reads TGTGCCAGCAGTAGGACAGGCAGCTCCTATAATTCACCCCTCCACTTT. The encoded protein is CASSRTGSSYNSPLHF.

The V gene is TRBV4-1, the J gene TRBJ2-4, with D possibly TRBD1 on 6 matching bases. The V end lost 2 bases, the J end lost 0 bases, and 14 bases lay between the germline ends. The CDR3 sequence is 17 residues long. CDR1 MGHRA and CDR2 YSYEKL come from the germline V gene. The CDR3 loop is CASSQRTDLLAKNIQYF. The CDR3 coding sequence is TGCGCCAGCAGCCAACGGACAGACTTGCTAGCCAAAAACATTCAGTACTTC.

The chain has TRBV7-2 and TRBJ2-7; tentatively, D is TRBD1 (5 bases). CDR1 and CDR2 from the germline V gene are SGHTA and FQGNSA. CDR3 length: 14 amino acids. V shed 1 base and J shed 2 bases, with 9 bases lying between them. The CDR3 region has the DNA TGTGCCAGCAGCTTAGAGAGACAGACCTACGAGCAGTACTTC. Translating it yields CASSLERQTYEQYF.

V and J are TRBV5-1 and TRBJ2-3; D uncertain. Germline CDR1 reads SGHRS; CDR2 reads YFSETQ. Trimming took 7 bases from V and 2 from J, leaving 14 bases between them. This CDR3 region has 14 residues. CDR3 protein: CASAHTISTDTQYF. DNA of the CDR3: TGCGCCAGCGCTCACACGATCTCCACAGATACGCAGTATTTT.

The V and J genes are TRBV6-1 and TRBJ1-3; D call uncertain. Trimming cost V 7 bases and J 4 bases, with 14 bases left between them. The CDR3 is made up of 14 amino acids. Germline V gene data show CDR1 as MNHNS and CDR2 as SASEGT. In DNA form, the CDR3 reads TGTGCCAGCATTCCAACAACGAGCGGAAACACCATATATTTT. Its protein is CASIPTTSGNTIYF.

This clone was seen just once. The rearrangement links TRBV30 to TRBJ2-3, with 7 positions matching TRBD1. Germline lookup yields CDR1 GTSNPN and CDR2 SVGIG (reference sequence). This CDR3 comprises 16 residues. J was trimmed by 0 bases and V by 3 bases; bases with no gene match: 9. CDR3 in DNA: TGTGCCTGGAGCTCCTGGACAGGTCCTAGCACAGATACGCAGTATTTT. This gives the protein CAWSSWTGPSTDTQYF.

The chain uses TRBV30 and TRBJ1-4; D gene ambiguous. CDR3 length equals 12 residues. Trimming left V 8 bases short and J 4 bases short, with 11 bases between. CDR1 is GTSNPN and CDR2 is SVGIG in the germline V gene (reference sequence). The CDR3, as DNA: TGTGCCGCCCGCCCACTTAATGAAAAACTGTTTTTT. This codes for CAARPLNEKLFF.

This clone appeared a single time. The chain joins TRBV11-2 to TRBJ1-1; unclear D gene. CDR1 and CDR2 (germline): SGHAT, FQNNGV. The CDR3 runs 11 residues. V was pared by 7 bases and J by 6 bases, with 9 bases between. The CDR3: CASTPRAEAFF. The CDR3 DNA follows: TGTGCCAGCACCCCCCGAGCTGAAGCTTTCTTT.

This chain links TRBV29-1 with TRBJ2-2, with TRBD1 matching over 11 bases. V was pared by 7 bases and J by 6 bases, with 10 bases of the junction left unmatched. Germline V gene sequence: CDR1 SQVTM, CDR2 ANQGSEA. There are 15 residues in the CDR3. The CDR3 here is CSAETGQGAPGELFF. In DNA form, the CDR3 reads TGCAGCGCCGAAACCGGACAGGGGGCGCCCGGGGAGCTGTTTTTT.

V gene TRBV11-2 combines with J gene TRBJ1-1; D is perhaps TRBD1 (5 bases). The CDR3 extends over 15 amino acids. Trimming took off 6 bases at V and 1 base at J, with 15 bases between the two ends. Germline V gene lookup returns CDR1 SGHAT and CDR2 FQNNGV. CDR3 bases: TGTGCCAGCAGACTGCTAGGGGCCCCGAACACTGAAGCTTTCTTT. This encodes CASRLLGAPNTEAFF.

The chain combines TRBV9 with TRBJ1-3; no clear D. V lost 0 bases, J lost 4 bases, and 14 bases lay in between. Per germline, CDR1 SGDLS and CDR2 YYNGEE. The CDR3 runs 16 residues. The CDR3 DNA sequence: TGTGCCAGCAGCGTAGCTTGGAGGGAAAGAGGAAACACCATATATTTT. This translates into CASSVAWRERGNTIYF.

V gene TRBV28 combines with J gene TRBJ1-5, with 7 bases matching TRBD1. CDR1 and CDR2 from the germline V gene are MDHEN and SYDVKM. The CDR3 loop spans 15 amino acids. The J segment lost 3 bases and the V segment lost 4 bases, leaving 6 bases of the junction unmatched. The DNA for the CDR3 is TGTGCCAGCAGTTCCAGGGGGAGAATCAATCAGCCCCAGCATTTT. Its protein is CASSSRGRINQPQHF.

This clone was seen a handful of times. Written as DNA, the CDR3 is TGTGCCAGCGGTGCCGGGACCTCTTTCTACGAGCAGTACTTC. It encodes CASGAGTSFYEQYF. This chain uses TRBV27 with TRBJ2-7, with D possibly called TRBD1 or TRBD2 (5 bases each). The ends were cut back, 8 bases at V and 3 bases at J, with 17 bases in the middle. CDR1 and CDR2 from the germline V gene are MNHEY and SMNVEV (reference sequence). The CDR3 runs to 14 residues.

The rearrangement uses TRBV10-2 and TRBJ2-7, with 7 nucleotides matching TRBD1. V lost 7 bases, J lost 3 bases, and 15 bases stayed unmatched. Germline loops: CDR1 WSHSY, CDR2 SAAADI. The CDR3 consists of 16 residues. The CDR3 protein is CASTPLSRHRGYEQYF. The CDR3, as DNA: TGCGCCAGCACGCCCCTGAGCCGGCACAGGGGCTACGAGCAGTACTTC.

V and J are TRBV4-1 and TRBJ2-1, with D tentatively TRBD2 (5 bases). CDR3 length equals 17 residues. Germline loops: CDR1 MGHRA, CDR2 YSYEKL. Trimming pared 3 bases from V and 0 bases from J, leaving 15 bases between. In DNA, the CDR3 is TGCGCCAGCAGCCAGGGGAGCGGCAAACCCTCCTACAATGAGCAGTTCTTC. It codes for CASSQGSGKPSYNEQFF.

This clone was seen more than once but under ten times. V usage is TRBV4-1 and J usage is TRBJ1-3, with D possibly TRBD1 on 5 matching bases. V lost 4 bases and J lost 0, with 19 bases in between. The CDR3 has 18 residues. Per germline, CDR1 MGHRA and CDR2 YSYEKL. CDR3 sequence: CASSPRGLPILSGNTIYF. CDR3 DNA sequence: TGCGCCAGCAGCCCAAGGGGCCTTCCCATTCTCTCTGGAAACACCATATATTTT.

The rearrangement links TRBV7-3 to TRBJ2-1, with 14 nucleotides matching TRBD2. The CDR3 extends over 20 amino acids. The ends lost 6 bases at V and 3 bases at J; junction bases unmatched: 16. CDR1 SGHTA and CDR2 FQGTGA come from the germline V gene. CDR3 region: CASRTPRGTSGSTSYNEQFF. The CDR3 DNA is TGTGCCAGCAGAACACCGAGGGGGACTAGCGGGAGTACAAGCTACAATGAGCAGTTCTTC.

The rearrangement uses TRBV5-8 and TRBJ2-4; D call uncertain. The V end lost 2 bases, the J end lost 2 bases, and 8 bases lay between the germline ends. The germline CDR1 and CDR2 sequences are SGHTS and YDEGEE. This CDR3 contains 14 residues. CDR3 DNA sequence: TGTGCCAGCAGCTTAGCGTGGACCAAAAACATTCAGTACTTC. Protein sequence: CASSLAWTKNIQYF.

This chain connects TRBV11-3 to TRBJ2-2; D not resolved. This CDR3 spans 14 amino acids. CDR1 is SGHNT, CDR2 YENEEA, per germline. V lost 5 bases and J 3 bases, leaving 10 bases between the germline ends. CDR3 sequence reads: CASSVGPYTGELFF. The CDR3 region has the DNA TGTGCCAGCAGCGTCGGACCCTACACCGGGGAGCTGTTTTTT.